This entry features one T cell receptor (beta chain) sequence. Its antigen is not identified. This specimen comes from a study of shared clonotypes between healthy human individuals. Study-level information: Each donor contributed plates that comprised three CD4 naive, three CD4 memory, two CD8 naive and one CD8 memory. Overall study results and limits: Some naive CD4 clonotypes, roughly 4.8%, turned up in common across several donors. Represented genetic and exposure-history diversity was restricted by having few donors.

Naive CD8 populations comprised CD45RO-negative cells positively selected for CCR7, excluding terminally differentiated effector memory CD45RA+ cells. In the source study's methods: Filtering differed for immunoSEQ, which gave only junction sequences without quality scores. Profiling relied on immunoSEQ multiplex PCR, and the TCRdb table lists in-frame clones only, not all of them. The V and J calls and clone size come from that table; D and trimming were worked out from the DNA. The sample holds 2 million to 2.5 million clones; 90% to 95% are singletons and the top ten take 1.5% to 2%. Deletions cut 6 bases from V and 3 bases from J, with 5 bases between. This CDR3 contains 12 residues. Germline loops: CDR1 LNHDA, CDR2 SQIVND (reference sequence).

Sequenced: naive CD8+ T cells from PBMCs. J is TRBJ2-2 and V is TRBV19; unclear D gene. This sequence originates from a man aged 18 to 35 in good health. Some clones in this sample may be carry-over from other donors' samples. The CDR3 loop is CASSDHTGELFF. CDR3 bases: TGTGCCAGTAGCGACCACACCGGGGAGCTGTTTTTT. Variable domain in full (rest from reference TRBV19 and TRBJ2-2): DGGITQSPKYLFRKEGQNVTLSCEQNLNHDAMYWYRQDPGQGLRLIYYSQIVNDFQKGDIAEGYSVSREKKESFPLTVTSAQKNPTAFYLCASSDHTGELFFGEGSRLTVL.